These 30 T cell receptor beta chains were sequenced from one sample in a study of long-term antiretroviral therapy in people with HIV. Run at survey level, the immunoSEQ assay was version v3.0. Sequencing was performed with immunoSEQ multiplex PCR; in TCRdb, only in-frame clones are kept and a portion is missing. The table records about 23,000 clones, 70% to 90% of them present only once. The material was unsorted PBMCs, obtained 0.6 years after starting antiretroviral therapy. All receptors come from a man between 60 and 70 years old with HIV.

The chain joins TRBV10-3 to TRBJ2-3, with 13 bases aligning to TRBD2. CDR1 is ENHRY and CDR2 is SYGVKD in the germline V gene. CDR3 size: 15 residues. After removal of 3 bases from V and 7 bases from J, the junction contained 4 bases not matched to a gene. The CDR3 DNA follows: TGTGCCATCAGTGAAGGACTAGCGGGAGATTATACGCAGTATTTT. This translates into CAISEGLAGDYTQYF.

This chain joins TRBV29-1 and TRBJ2-5; D ambiguous. Germline lookup yields CDR1 SQVTM and CDR2 ANQGSEA. CDR3 length: 13 amino acids. Trimming took 4 bases from V and 5 from J, leaving 14 bases between them. The CDR3 protein is CSVGRYRLETQYF. The CDR3, as DNA: TGCAGCGTTGGAAGGTATAGGCTGGAGACCCAGTACTTC. Full variable domain (missing parts from reference TRBV29-1 and TRBJ2-5): SAVISQKPSRDICQRGTSLTIQCQVDSQVTMMFWYRQQPGQSLTLIATANQGSEATYESGFVIDKFPISRPNLTFSTLTVSNMSPEDSSIYLCSVGRYRLETQYFGPGTRLLVL.

The genes are TRBV7-2 and TRBJ1-5; TRBD1 is a possible D gene (6 bases). The CDR3 covers 14 residues. Trimming stripped 4 bases from V and 4 bases from J, with 11 bases between. Germline assignment: CDR1 SGHTA and CDR2 FQGNSA. This CDR3 is CASSSQQGNQPQHF. DNA for the CDR3: TGTGCCAGCAGCTCTCAACAGGGAAATCAGCCCCAGCATTTT.

The genes are TRBV2 and TRBJ1-6; tentatively, D is TRBD1 (5 bases). This CDR3 is 12 amino acids long. CDR1 is SNHLY, CDR2 FYNNEI, per germline. V dropped 6 bases and J dropped 9 bases, with 9 bases sitting between them. Here the CDR3 DNA reads TGTGCCAGCAGGGGCAGGGCTTCACCCCTCCACTTT. Its translation is CASRGRASPLHF. The entire variable domain, with the rest obtained from reference TRBV2 and TRBJ1-6, is as follows: EPEVTQTPSHQVTQMGQEVILRCVPISNHLYFYWYRQILGQKVEFLVSFYNNEISEKSEIFDDQFSVERPDGSNFTLKIRSTKLEDSAMYFCASRGRASPLHFGNGTRLTVT.

The rearrangement links TRBV29-1 to TRBJ1-2; D gene unclear. Looked up from germline, CDR1 is SQVTM and CDR2 is ANQGSEA. The CDR3 has 14 residues. Trimming cost V 7 bases and J 4 bases, with 19 bases left between them. CDR3 residues: CSALASALGYGYTF. The CDR3 DNA reads as TGCAGCGCCCTCGCGTCCGCCTTGGGCTATGGCTACACCTTC.

This clone was detected only once. The J gene is TRBJ2-1, the V gene TRBV7-3; 9 positions match TRBD2. Germline lookup yields CDR1 SGHTA and CDR2 FQGTGA. This CDR3 region has 15 residues. The trim removed 5 bases at V and 4 bases at J, leaving 6 bases unmatched. The CDR3 sequence is CASSNSGSSYNEQFF. CDR3 in DNA: TGTGCCAGCAGCAATAGCGGGAGTAGTTACAATGAGCAGTTCTTC.

The chain joins TRBV7-3 to TRBJ1-1; D is perhaps TRBD1 (6 bases). Germline V CDR1 and CDR2: SGHTA, FQGTGA. The CDR3 contains 16 residues. With 3 bases removed from V and 1 base from J, the gap between germline ends came to 15 bases. In nucleotides, the CDR3 is TGTGCCAGCAGCTTGTATGCCCGGGACAAGAACACTGAAGCTTTCTTT. Translating gives CASSLYARDKNTEAFF.

This sequence joins TRBV27 and TRBJ1-5, with a tentative D call TRBD1 (5 bases). Trimming took 1 base from V and 0 from J, leaving 7 bases between them. Looked up from germline, CDR1 is MNHEY and CDR2 is SMNVEV (reference sequence). The CDR3 length is 15 residues. The CDR3 sequence is CASSLWGVSNQPQHF. The CDR3 nucleotides are TGTGCCAGCAGTTTATGGGGGGTTAGCAATCAGCCCCAGCATTTT.

V is TRBV6-6 and J is TRBJ1-1; D is ambiguous. The CDR3 is made up of 12 amino acids. CDR1 MNHNY and CDR2 SVGAGI come from the germline V gene (reference sequence). Trimming pared 6 bases from V and 5 bases from J, leaving 10 bases between. Here the CDR3 reads CASSPQGTEAFF. As DNA, the CDR3 is TGTGCCAGCAGCCCCCAAGGAACTGAAGCTTTCTTT.

The chain employs TRBV7-6 and TRBJ1-1; no definite D call. Trimming took 3 bases from V and 0 from J, leaving 5 bases between them. CDR1 and CDR2 from the germline V gene are SGHVS and FNYEAQ. The CDR3 has 13 residues. As DNA, the CDR3 is TGTGCCAGCAGCTTGAGCATGAACACTGAAGCTTTCTTT. Its protein is CASSLSMNTEAFF. The whole variable domain, remainder taken from reference TRBV7-6 and TRBJ1-1, is GAGVSQSPRYKVTKRGQDVALRCDPISGHVSLYWYRQALGQGPEFLTYFNYEAQQDKSGLPNDRFSAERPEGSISTLTIQRTEQRDSAMYRCASSLSMNTEAFFGQGTRLTVV.

The table lists this clone with a count of one. This chain uses TRBV5-4 with TRBJ2-7; maybe TRBD1 (5 bases). V shed 4 bases and J shed 0 bases, with 14 bases lying between them. The CDR3 totals 15 residues. Per germline, CDR1 SGHNT and CDR2 YYREEE (reference sequence). CDR3 nucleotide sequence: TGTGCCAGCAGCGGTGGACGGACAAGCTCCTACGAGCAGTACTTC. It specifies CASSGGRTSSYEQYF.

The rearrangement links TRBV19 to TRBJ2-1; D tentatively reads TRBD1 or TRBD2 (5 bases each). Trimming stripped 3 bases from V and 7 bases from J, with 22 bases between. Germline-derived CDR1 and CDR2 are LNHDA and SQIVND (reference sequence). The CDR3 loop spans 17 amino acids. CDR3 sequence: CASSILTGSGRGNEQFF. The CDR3 region has the DNA TGTGCCAGTAGTATTTTAACTGGGTCAGGGAGAGGGAATGAGCAGTTCTTC.

The rearrangement links TRBV6-5 to TRBJ1-5; possibly TRBD1 for D (6 bases). Per the germline V gene, CDR1 is MNHEY and CDR2 is SVGAGI. V lost 6 bases and J 0 bases, leaving 12 bases between the germline ends. The CDR3 length is 15 residues. The CDR3 loop is CASSPGVYSNQPQHF. The DNA of the CDR3 is TGTGCCAGCAGCCCAGGGGTCTATAGCAATCAGCCCCAGCATTTT.

The sample holds one count of this clone. V usage is TRBV5-8 and J usage is TRBJ1-4; D gene uncertain. Germline assignment: CDR1 SGHTS and CDR2 YDEGEE. The CDR3 loop spans 12 amino acids. V was cut by 0 bases and J by 10 bases, with 7 bases left in between. This CDR3 is CASSLARVKLFF. CDR3 DNA sequence: TGTGCCAGCAGCTTGGCGAGGGTAAAACTGTTTTTT. Full variable domain (missing parts from reference TRBV5-8 and TRBJ1-4): EAGVTQSPTHLIKTRGQQATLRCSPISGHTSVYWYQQALGLGLQFLLWYDEGEERNRGNFPPRFSGRQFPNYSSELNVNALELEDSALYLCASSLARVKLFFGSGTQLSVL.

The chain joins TRBV27 to TRBJ1-5; D might be TRBD1 (6 bases). V was pared by 1 base and J by 4 bases, with 23 bases between. Germline loops: CDR1 MNHEY, CDR2 SMNVEV (reference sequence). This CDR3 comprises 19 residues. CDR3 nucleotide sequence: TGTGCCAGCAGTTTATTTTCGGGATACGTAGGACAGAGGAATCAGCCCCAGCATTTT. Amino acids: CASSLFSGYVGQRNQPQHF.

This chain links TRBV6-5 with TRBJ1-1, with D perhaps matching TRBD1 (5 bases). V lost 6 bases, J lost 6 bases, and 17 bases lay in between. The CDR3 covers 14 residues. Germline V gives CDR1 MNHEY, CDR2 SVGAGI. The CDR3 DNA sequence: TGTGCCAGCAGCGATCAGGGTGGTCCAGCTGAAGCTTTCTTT. Translated, it gives CASSDQGGPAEAFF.

The chain is built from TRBV5-4 and TRBJ2-1; TRBD2 is a possible D gene (6 bases). This CDR3 has 15 residues. Germline V gene lookup returns CDR1 SGHNT and CDR2 YYREEE (reference sequence). The V gene lost 4 bases and the J gene lost 0 bases, with 11 bases spanning the gap. The DNA for the CDR3 is TGTGCCAGCAGCCTCGGGGGAAACTCCTACAATGAGCAGTTCTTC. Protein sequence: CASSLGGNSYNEQFF.

V is TRBV2 and J is TRBJ1-2; 11 bases line up with TRBD1. The CDR3 spans 13 residues. V was clipped by 6 bases and J by 6 bases; unmatched bases: 3. Germline CDR1 SNHLY, CDR2 FYNNEI. The DNA of the CDR3 is TGTGCCAGCAGCGAGGACAGGGGGCATGGCTACACCTTC. Protein sequence: CASSEDRGHGYTF.

The chain joins TRBV18 to TRBJ1-1, with 7 bases matching TRBD1. The J segment lost 3 bases and the V segment lost 5 bases, leaving 6 bases of the junction unmatched. The CDR3 is 14 residues long. Looked up from germline, CDR1 is KGHSH and CDR2 is LQKENI. As DNA, the CDR3 is TGTGCCAGCTCATTGACAGGGACGGACACTGAAGCTTTCTTT. Translating it yields CASSLTGTDTEAFF.

The chain is built from TRBV7-4 and TRBJ2-1, with TRBD1 matching 9 bases. This CDR3 is 15 amino acids long. V gave up 4 bases and J gave up 8 bases; unmatched junction bases: 9. Germline V gene sequence: CDR1 SGHVT, CDR2 SQSDAQ. CDR3 sequence: CASSCRDRAVDEQFF. CDR3 bases: TGTGCCAGCAGCTGCCGGGACAGGGCGGTCGATGAGCAGTTCTTC.

V is TRBV14 and J is TRBJ2-7; D is unresolved. This CDR3 is built from 15 residues. V lost 1 base to trimming and J lost 6 bases, with 16 bases between them. Germline lookup yields CDR1 SGHDN and CDR2 FVKESK. CDR3 residues: CASSQVNRAGGEQYF. For the CDR3, the DNA is TGTGCCAGCAGCCAAGTTAATCGGGCAGGCGGCGAGCAGTACTTC. Drawing the rest from reference TRBV14 and TRBJ2-7, the complete variable domain is EAGVTQFPSHSVIEKGQTVTLRCDPISGHDNLYWYRRVMGKEIKFLLHFVKESKQDESGMPNNRFLAERTGGTYSTLKVQPAELEDSGVYFCASSQVNRAGGEQYFGPGTRLTVT.

The J gene is TRBJ2-5, the V gene TRBV10-1; TRBD2 might be the D (5 bases). The V end was cut by 8 bases, the J end by 1 base, with 17 bases between. The CDR3 sequence is 15 residues long. Germline V gene data show CDR1 as WNHNN and CDR2 as SYGVQD (reference sequence). The DNA for the CDR3 is TGCGCCAGCGCCCCCAGGCCGGGGTTCCAAGAGACCCAGTACTTC. This codes for CASAPRPGFQETQYF.

This clone was counted a single time. V is TRBV5-5 and J is TRBJ2-5; D is possibly TRBD1 (6 bases). Germline CDR1 SGHKS, CDR2 YYEKEE (reference sequence). This CDR3 has 15 residues. The V and J ends lost 4 bases and 1 base respectively, with 14 bases between them. Here the CDR3 DNA reads TGTGCCAGCAGCATTCAAGGGACAAGCCAAGAGACCCAGTACTTC. It codes for CASSIQGTSQETQYF.

As DNA, the CDR3 is TGTGCCAGCAGCAGAAGAGACAGAAAAAACTATGGCTACACCTTC. Its protein product is CASSRRDRKNYGYTF. The V call is TRBV5-6, the J call TRBJ1-2; tentative D call: TRBD1 (5 bases). V was cut by 4 bases and J by 2 bases, with 15 bases left in between. From germline, CDR1 is SGHDT and CDR2 YYEEEE. This CDR3 has 15 residues.

The chain combines TRBV11-1 with TRBJ1-1; tentative D call: TRBD1 (5 bases). The germline CDR1 and CDR2 sequences are SGHAT and FQDESV (reference sequence). The length of the CDR3 is 13 residues. Trimming pared 5 bases from V and 10 bases from J, leaving 17 bases between. CDR3 loop: CASSGQFGVRAFF. The DNA of the CDR3 is TGTGCCAGCAGCGGACAATTCGGGGTTCGAGCTTTCTTT. The whole variable domain, remainder taken from reference TRBV11-1 and TRBJ1-1, is EAEVAQSPRYKITEKSQAVAFWCDPISGHATLYWYRQILGQGPELLVQFQDESVVDDSQLPKDRFSAERLKGVDSTLKIQPAELGDSAMYLCASSGQFGVRAFFGQGTRLTVV.

The V and J genes are TRBV11-3 and TRBJ2-7; TRBD2 might be the D (6 bases). CDR1 and CDR2 from the germline V gene are SGHNT and YENEEA. The CDR3 sequence is 15 residues long. V lost 5 bases, J lost 0 bases, and 14 bases lay in between. CDR3 sequence (DNA): TGTGCCAGCAGCCCCGAATCCGGGAGCTCCTACGAGCAGTACTTC. Its protein product is CASSPESGSSYEQYF.

The J gene is TRBJ2-3, the V gene TRBV5-1; weak D call: TRBD1 (6 bases). CDR1 and CDR2 from the germline V gene are SGHRS and YFSETQ. Between the trimmed V and J ends, which lost 1 base and 2 bases, there was a span of 8 bases. The length of the CDR3 is 14 residues. The CDR3 region has the DNA TGCGCCAGCAGCTTGATGGGACACACAGATACGCAGTATTTT. This translates into CASSLMGHTDTQYF.

The chain uses TRBV5-4 and TRBJ2-1; the D call may be TRBD1 or TRBD2 (5 bases each). The V gene lost 5 bases and the J gene lost 12 bases, with 12 bases spanning the gap. The germline V gene encodes CDR1 SGHNT and CDR2 YYREEE (reference sequence). The CDR3 is 11 amino acids. CDR3 residues: CASSQGRRQFF. In DNA, the CDR3 is TGTGCCAGCAGTCAGGGACGGCGGCAGTTCTTC. Variable domain in full (rest from reference TRBV5-4 and TRBJ2-1): ETGVTQSPTHLIKTRGQQVTLRCSSQSGHNTVSWYQQALGQGPQFIFQYYREEENGRGNFPPRFSGLQFPNYSSELNVNALELDDSALYLCASSQGRRQFFGPGTRLTVL.

The chain combines TRBV27 with TRBJ2-3; 7 bases are a match to TRBD2. Germline V lookup: CDR1 MNHEY, CDR2 SMNVEV (reference sequence). CDR3 length equals 16 residues. V was pared by 2 bases and J by 1 base, with 6 bases of the junction left unmatched. As DNA, the CDR3 is TGTGCCAGCAGTTTAAAAAGCGGGGACCGCACAGATACGCAGTATTTT. Encoded protein: CASSLKSGDRTDTQYF.

The J gene is TRBJ2-2, the V gene TRBV7-9; 11 nucleotides agree with TRBD2. In germline, CDR1 is SEHNR, CDR2 FQNEAQ (reference sequence). The V gene end was trimmed by 4 bases and the J gene end by 3 bases; junction bases not matched to a gene: 4. The CDR3 is 16 amino acids. CDR3 DNA sequence: TGTGCCAGCAGCTGGAGACTAGCGGGGCACACCGGGGAGCTGTTTTTT. Residues: CASSWRLAGHTGELFF.